The clone carrying this TCR beta chain has more than one count but fewer than ten. V shed 9 bases, J shed 7 bases, and the junction held 3 bases outside the gene matches. Germline values: CDR1 LGHNT, CDR2 FRNRAP. The CDR3 loop spans 13 amino acids. The data are from a study of shared T cell receptors in the human thymus. TCRdb keeps only in-frame clones here, not all; method: immunoSEQ multiplex PCR. The data contain hundreds of thousands of clones, 70% to 90% of them singletons. These records were also assigned to another study, of human thymus T cells. That paper notes: The source of the thymus tissue was resections taken during corrective heart surgery. Thymic and blood repertoires appeared to carry a bias in their V and J gene usage.

This TCR was recovered from a boy in the first two years of life with a congenital heart defect. The chain carries TRBV12-5 and TRBJ2-1, with 13 bases that match TRBD2. What was sequenced was thymocytes. The CDR3 sequence is CASRTSGSNEQFF. CDR3 coding DNA: TGTGCTAGCCGGACTAGCGGGAGTAATGAGCAGTTCTTC.